There are a few counts of the clone carrying this T cell receptor (beta chain). This specimen comes from a study of T cell repertoires in cytomegalovirus infection. The length of the CDR3 is 13 residues. Trimming left V 4 bases short and J 8 bases short, with 12 bases between. CDR1 is MDHEN, CDR2 SYDVKM, per germline. Via MiXCR, TCRdb re-called the reads, giving one row per CDR3 protein. This table has approximately 500,000 distinct CDR3 sequences, about 17% appearing once. This chain uses TRBV28 with TRBJ2-1; D may be TRBD2 (6 bases). The origin of this receptor is a human donor in good health (CMV status not recorded). Some clones in this sample may be carry-over from other donors' samples. Specimen: CD8+ T cells from PBMCs. In nucleotides, the CDR3 is TGTGCCAGCAGTTGGTCGGGAGTTGATGAGCAGTTCTTC. Protein: CASSWSGVDEQFF.